These T cell receptor beta chains were read from a single sample in a study of blood T cell repertoires in COVID-19. Some clones are missing from TCRdb's copy, which holds only in-frame ones; the method was immunoSEQ multiplex PCR. The sample lists about 170,000 clones; 60% to 80% were seen once. Sequenced input: peripheral blood. These receptors were taken from a man aged 65 to 79 with acute or convalescent COVID-19. CDR3s include the opening cysteine and the closing phenylalanine or tryptophan. A D gene is named only where the DNA matches it firmly. Clone sizes are given selectively: once, few, many, or a class where the clone is expanded.

>TRBJ2-1|TRBV7-2|-|-|15
TGTGCCAGCAGACCCCCCGGACAGAAGTACAATGAGCAGTTCTTC
CASRPPGQKYNEQFF
>TRBJ2-2|TRBV6-5|-|-|13
TGTGCCAGCGAGGACAGAAACACCGGGGAGCTGTTTTTT
CASEDRNTGELFF
>TRBJ2-1|TRBV5-6|-|-|12
TGTGCCAGCAGCTTGTCTCTGAATGAGCAGTTCTTC
CASSLSLNEQFF
>TRBJ1-2|TRBV6-6|-|TRBD1|16
TGTGCCAGCAGTCGTCGGGGGACAGCAGGCGACTATGGCTACACCTTC
CASSRRGTAGDYGYTF
>TRBJ2-7|TRBV2|-|-|18
TGTGCCAGCAGTGAACGGGGAATGATGCCTTCAGGCTCCTACGAGCAGTACTTC
CASSERGMMPSGSYEQYF
>TRBJ2-7|TRBV7-8|-|TRBD1|14
TGTGCCAGCAGCCCCTCGACAGGGAGCAACGAGCAGTACTTC
CASSPSTGSNEQYF
>TRBJ2-2|TRBV19|-|-|15
TGTGCCAGTAGTATTCCACAGGGTGGCACCGGGGAGCTGTTTTTT
CASSIPQGGTGELFF
>TRBJ2-3|TRBV7-7|-|-|15
TGTGCTAGCAGCTCCACGGGACACAGCACAGATACGCAGTATTTT
CASSSTGHSTDTQYF
>TRBJ2-1|TRBV7-2|-|-|14
TGTGCCAGCAGCTTACCGGGACTTATCAATGAGCAGTTCTTC
CASSLPGLINEQFF
>TRBJ1-5|TRBV24-1|-|-|13
TGTGCCACCGGGAAGGAGGGCAATCAGCCCCAGCATTTT
CATGKEGNQPQHF
>TRBJ2-7|TRBV7-2|-|TRBD2|13
TGTGCCAGCAGGATGGGACTAGCGAACGAGCAGTACTTC
CASRMGLANEQYF
>TRBJ2-7|TRBV9|-|-|16
TGTGCCAGCAGCGCCACCAGGGGAATGAGCTCCTACGAGCAGTACTTC
CASSATRGMSSYEQYF
>TRBJ2-5|TRBV24-1|-|TRBD1|17
TGTGCCACCAGTGATTTTAGTCTCGGGACAGGGGAAGAGACCCAGTACTTC
CATSDFSLGTGEETQYF
>TRBJ2-7|TRBV4-1|-|TRBD1|15
TGCGCCAGCAGCCAAGTTGCGGGACAGGAGTACGAGCAGTACTTC
CASSQVAGQEYEQYF
>TRBJ1-1|TRBV28|-|TRBD1|14
TGTGCCAGCAGTGGACAGGGAATGGGTACTGAAGCTTTCTTT
CASSGQGMGTEAFF
>TRBJ2-7|TRBV9|few|-|14
TGTGCCAGCAGCGCTCAGACAGAGGCCTACGAGCAGTACTTC
CASSAQTEAYEQYF
>TRBJ2-3|TRBV5-1|-|-|14
TGCGCCAGCAGCTTGGGACCCTCGGGAGATACGCAGTATTTT
CASSLGPSGDTQYF
>TRBJ2-3|TRBV6-5|-|TRBD2|11
TGTGCCAGCAGCGTAGAGCGGGGGCGGTATTTT
CASSVERGRYF
>TRBJ2-5|TRBV6-6|-|-|11
TGTGCCAGCACAGACACCGAGACCCAGTACTTC
CASTDTETQYF
>TRBJ1-2|TRBV5-1|once|-|15
TGCGCCAGCAGCTTGGACACATCCCCCGGGTATGGCTACACCTTC
CASSLDTSPGYGYTF
>TRBJ2-7|TRBV30|once|TRBD1|13
TGTGCCTGGAGCCCGGACAGGGGGGACGAGCAGTACTTC
CAWSPDRGDEQYF
>TRBJ1-2|TRBV2|-|-|13
TGTGCCAGCAGTGAGGGCAGGGTTTATGGCTACACCTTC
CASSEGRVYGYTF
>TRBJ2-2|TRBV25-1|few|TRBD1|16
TGTGCCAGCAGAGACAGGGGTACTACGGGCACCGGGGAGCTGTTTTTT
CASRDRGTTGTGELFF
>TRBJ2-3|TRBV5-6|-|TRBD2|15
TGTGCCAGCGGCCGGAGGGGAGGGTTTCCAGATACGCAGTATTTT
CASGRRGGFPDTQYF
>TRBJ2-1|TRBV7-2|-|TRBD2|19
TGTGCCAGCAGCTCTCCGAGCGGGGGGGCTGGGTGGTCCTACAATGAGCAGTTCTTC
CASSSPSGGAGWSYNEQFF
>TRBJ2-5|TRBV10-3|-|TRBD2|19
TGTGCCATCAGTGACCCCCGGACTAGCGGGAGACATGACAGGGAGACCCAGTACTTC
CAISDPRTSGRHDRETQYF
>TRBJ2-1|TRBV28|-|TRBD2|12
TGTGCCAGCACTAGCGGGAGATATGAGCAGTTCTTC
CASTSGRYEQFF
>TRBJ1-3|TRBV10-2|-|-|16
TGCGCCAGCTCCCCTGATCCGGGACTAGCGGGAAACACCATATATTTT
CASSPDPGLAGNTIYF
>TRBJ2-6|TRBV6-4|-|-|13
TGTGCCAGCAGCCCAGGGGGGGCCAACGTCCTGACTTTC
CASSPGGANVLTF